This TCR beta chain came from a study of early T cells in non-severe SARS-CoV-2 infection. The TCR library protocol was used to attach unique molecular identifiers. These identifiers were attached to individual cDNA molecules. TCRdb re-called the 5' RACE reads with MiXCR, one entry per CDR3 protein. This sample has under 50,000 distinct CDR3 sequences, with around 5.2% found just once. The CDR3 has 15 amino acids. The germline CDR1 and CDR2 sequences are MNHEY and SMNVEV (reference sequence). The V and J ends lost 3 bases and 2 bases, in that order; junction bases with no gene match: 7. A few counts support this clonotype.

Sequencing input: whole blood. This clonotype originated in an adult who was a healthcare worker with PCR-confirmed SARS-CoV-2 infection or an uninfected control (not recorded which). This chain links TRBV27 with TRBJ2-7, with 7 bases matching TRBD2. This CDR3 reads CASSLGGEGTYEQYF. Here the CDR3 DNA reads TGTGCCAGCAGTTTGGGGGGGGAAGGAACCTACGAGCAGTACTTC.